Listed below are T cell receptor beta chains from one sample, sequenced in a study of cytomegalovirus exposure and HLA in healthy donors. Produced via immunoSEQ multiplex PCR; TCRdb's table is partial and in-frame only. The sample holds roughly 120,000 clones, around 67% seen once. The sample consisted of PBMCs. Receptors originate from a woman aged 40-49 years in good health and CMV-seronegative. The CDR3 runs from the conserved cysteine through the conserved F or W. D genes are given only for firm matches. Clone size appears in some rows only: once, few, many, or a class for an expanded clone.

J: TRBJ1-2
D: TRBD1
V: TRBV19
length: 15
size: -
DNA: TGTGCCAGTAGCCGTAACGACAGGGCCAACTATGGCTACACCTTC
CDR3: CASSRNDRANYGYTF

J: TRBJ2-4
D: TRBD1
V: TRBV4-3
length: 20
size: -
DNA: TGCGCCAGCAGCCAAGAAGGGGGCCGACTTTCCACAGGCCAGGGGAACATTCAGTACTTC
CDR3: CASSQEGGRLSTGQGNIQYF

J: TRBJ1-5
D: -
V: TRBV6-1
length: 13
size: -
DNA: TGTGCCAGCAGTTTTCACAGGGAGCAGCCCCAGCATTTT
CDR3: CASSFHREQPQHF

J: TRBJ2-7
D: -
V: TRBV11-2
length: 15
size: few
DNA: TGTGCCAGCAGCTTAGTCATGTCAACAGGGCACGAGCAGTACTTC
CDR3: CASSLVMSTGHEQYF

J: TRBJ1-2
D: TRBD1
V: TRBV7-2
length: 15
size: -
DNA: TGTGCCAGCAGCCCCAGACAGGGGGGTGTAGGTGGCTACACCTTC
CDR3: CASSPRQGGVGGYTF

J: TRBJ1-6
D: TRBD1
V: TRBV18
length: 15
size: -
DNA: TGTGCCAGCTCACCAGAGACAGGGCACAATTCACCCCTCCACTTT
CDR3: CASSPETGHNSPLHF

J: TRBJ2-5
D: -
V: TRBV6-6
length: 12
size: -
DNA: TGTGCCACTTGGGAGGGGGGCGAGACCCAGTACTTC
CDR3: CATWEGGETQYF

J: TRBJ2-3
D: -
V: TRBV11-2
length: 15
size: -
DNA: TGTGCCAGCAGCCGTGGGGAGGCTGGTGCAGATACGCAGTATTTT
CDR3: CASSRGEAGADTQYF

J: TRBJ2-7
D: TRBD2
V: TRBV4-2
length: 16
size: -
DNA: TGTGCCAGCAGCCAAGATGGGGCTAGCGGGAGCAACGAGCAGTACTTC
CDR3: CASSQDGASGSNEQYF

J: TRBJ2-2
D: -
V: TRBV6-5
length: 14
size: -
DNA: TGTGCCAGCAGACCCGCGGGGAACACCGGGGAGCTGTTTTTT
CDR3: CASRPAGNTGELFF

J: TRBJ2-1
D: TRBD2
V: TRBV7-3
length: 14
size: -
DNA: TGTGCCAGCAGCTCTAGCGGGAGGGGCGGTGAGCAGTTCTTC
CDR3: CASSSSGRGGEQFF

J: TRBJ1-4
D: TRBD1
V: TRBV6-1
length: 13
size: -
DNA: TGTGCCACCGACAGGGACATTGATGAAAAACTGTTTTTT
CDR3: CATDRDIDEKLFF

J: TRBJ2-3
D: -
V: TRBV9
length: 16
size: -
DNA: TGTGCCAGCAGCGCCGTCGGGGGAGACACCACAGATACGCAGTATTTT
CDR3: CASSAVGGDTTDTQYF

J: TRBJ2-1
D: TRBD1
V: TRBV7-3
length: 16
size: -
DNA: TGTGCCAGCAGCAGAATGACAGGGTCAATTGACAATGAGCAGTTCTTC
CDR3: CASSRMTGSIDNEQFF

J: TRBJ2-7
D: -
V: TRBV28
length: 15
size: -
DNA: TGTGCCAGCAGTGTGCTGGGGCGGAGTTCCTACGAGCAGTACTTC
CDR3: CASSVLGRSSYEQYF

J: TRBJ2-5
D: -
V: TRBV9
length: 13
size: -
DNA: TGTGCCAGCAGCCCCCCCTTAAAAGAGACCCAGTACTTC
CDR3: CASSPPLKETQYF

J: TRBJ1-1
D: -
V: TRBV6-1
length: 13
size: few
DNA: TGTGCCAGCAGAAGTACAGGGAGGGCTGAAGCTTTCTTT
CDR3: CASRSTGRAEAFF

J: TRBJ2-1
D: TRBD1
V: TRBV7-3
length: 16
size: -
DNA: TGTGCCAGCAGTCGGGCCGGGACAGGGAATCTGGATGAGCAGTTCTTC
CDR3: CASSRAGTGNLDEQFF

J: TRBJ1-3
D: TRBD1
V: TRBV6-1
length: 16
size: -
DNA: TGTGCCAGCAGTGCCCGACAAGGGACAGCTGGAAACACCATATATTTT
CDR3: CASSARQGTAGNTIYF

J: TRBJ2-1
D: -
V: TRBV7-9
length: 15
size: -
DNA: TGTGCCAGCAGCTTAGTGAGGGCCGTTGGCGATGAGCAGTTCTTC
CDR3: CASSLVRAVGDEQFF

J: TRBJ2-7
D: -
V: TRBV7-2
length: 11
size: -
DNA: TGTGCCAGCAGTTATACCTACGAGCAGTACTTC
CDR3: CASSYTYEQYF

J: TRBJ1-4
D: -
V: TRBV10-1
length: 12
size: few
DNA: TGCGCCGCCGTGGGCACTAATGAAAAACTGTTTTTT
CDR3: CAAVGTNEKLFF

J: TRBJ2-2
D: -
V: TRBV9
length: 15
size: -
DNA: TGTGCCAGCAGCCCGTCGACTAGTGACACCGGGGAGCTGTTTTTT
CDR3: CASSPSTSDTGELFF

J: TRBJ1-1
D: TRBD1
V: TRBV5-1
length: 14
size: -
DNA: TGCGCCAGCAGCGGGGGGACAGGGTACACTGAAGCTTTCTTT
CDR3: CASSGGTGYTEAFF